This T cell receptor (beta chain) was obtained from a study of vaccination and CD4 T cells after COVID-19. Overall study context: Two Hispanic individuals were among six male and four female convalescent patients. Cultures that served as controls received a CEFX pool, an HIV-1 Nef pool, or no peptide.

Time point of the sample: late sampling 161 to 241 days after vaccination in a few convalescent patients. Treatment denoted: approximately 10-day PBMC culture with coronavirus spike peptide pools or control peptides (ViraFEST assay). The culture of about 2 million PBMCs per well included roughly 10 IU/ml IL-2 and roughly 10 ug/ml peptide pools. CDR3 length: 14 amino acids. In germline, CDR1 is MDHEN, CDR2 SYDVKM. On this clonotype: Its antigen is undetermined.

The Oncomine TCR Beta short-read assay was applied to DNA of cultured CD4+ T cells. Genomic DNA was isolated from CD4+ T cells that had been cultured. TCRdb ran MiXCR on the PCR reads and lists one entry per CDR3 protein. The sample holds around 23,000 distinct CDR3 sequences, around two fifths seen once. Sample: CD4+ T cells from blood, cultured in vitro, taken about 7 months after SARS-CoV-2 vaccination. The chain recombines TRBV28 with TRBJ2-1, with 10 bases that match TRBD1. This clonotype was sampled from a human donor who had recovered from COVID-19. The CDR3 loop reads CRSSGTGVYNEQFF. The CDR3 DNA is TGTAGAAGTTCCGGGACAGGGGTATACAATGAGCAGTTCTTC.